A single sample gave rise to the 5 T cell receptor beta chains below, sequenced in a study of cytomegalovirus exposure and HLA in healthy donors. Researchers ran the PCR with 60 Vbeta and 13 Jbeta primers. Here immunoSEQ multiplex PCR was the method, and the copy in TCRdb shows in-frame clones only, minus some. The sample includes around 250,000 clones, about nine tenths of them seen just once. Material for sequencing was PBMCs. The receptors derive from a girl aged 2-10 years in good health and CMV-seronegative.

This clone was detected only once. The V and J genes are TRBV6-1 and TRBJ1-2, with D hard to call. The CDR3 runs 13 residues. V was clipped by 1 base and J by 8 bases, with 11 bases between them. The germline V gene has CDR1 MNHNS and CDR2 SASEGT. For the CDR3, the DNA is TGTGCCAGCAGTGAAGGTAGAGTAGCGGGCTACACCTTC. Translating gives CASSEGRVAGYTF.

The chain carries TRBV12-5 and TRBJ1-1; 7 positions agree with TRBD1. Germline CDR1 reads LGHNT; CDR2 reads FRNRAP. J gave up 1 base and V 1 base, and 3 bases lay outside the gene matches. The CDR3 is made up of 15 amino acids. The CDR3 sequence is CASGLGQGGNTEAFF. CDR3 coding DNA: TGTGCTAGTGGTTTGGGACAGGGAGGGAACACTGAAGCTTTCTTT.

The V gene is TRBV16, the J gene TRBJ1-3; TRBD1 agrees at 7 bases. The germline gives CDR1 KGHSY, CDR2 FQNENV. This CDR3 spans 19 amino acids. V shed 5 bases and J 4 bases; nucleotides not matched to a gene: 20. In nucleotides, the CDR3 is TGTGCCAGCAGCGTCAGACTGGGACAGCCGGGGAATAGGGGAAACACCATATATTTT. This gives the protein CASSVRLGQPGNRGNTIYF.

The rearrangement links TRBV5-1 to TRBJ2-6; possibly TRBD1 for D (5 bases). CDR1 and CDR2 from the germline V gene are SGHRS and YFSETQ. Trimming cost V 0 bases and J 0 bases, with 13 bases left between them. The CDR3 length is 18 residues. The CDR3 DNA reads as TGCGCCAGCAGCTTGGTGCCAGGGTCTCCCTCTGGGGCCAACGTCCTGACTTTC. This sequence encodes CASSLVPGSPSGANVLTF. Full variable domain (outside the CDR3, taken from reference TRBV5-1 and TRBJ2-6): KAGVTQTPRYLIKTRGQQVTLSCSPISGHRSVSWYQQTPGQGLQFLFEYFSETQRNKGNFPGRFSGRQFSNSRSEMNVSTLELGDSALYLCASSLVPGSPSGANVLTFGAGSRLTVL.

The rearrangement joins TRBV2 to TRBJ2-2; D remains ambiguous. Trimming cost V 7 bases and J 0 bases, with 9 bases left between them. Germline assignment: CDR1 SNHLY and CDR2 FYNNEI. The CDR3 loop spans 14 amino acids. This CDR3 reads CASILTPNTGELFF. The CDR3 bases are TGTGCCAGCATCCTGACACCGAACACCGGGGAGCTGTTTTTT.